The 18 T cell receptor beta chains below all came from one sample that was sequenced in a study of T cell responses to AZD1222 COVID-19 vaccine. Sequenced by immunoSEQ multiplex PCR; TCRdb stores in-frame clones only, minus some. The sample consists of 150,000 to 180,000 clones, about 87% of them appearing once. Sequenced material: peripheral blood, taken on day 0 of AZD1222 vaccination. The origin of the receptors is an adult in good health.

The chain carries TRBV19 and TRBJ2-5; 8 positions match TRBD1. The junction had 2 bases not matched to a gene; V was cut back by 5 bases and J by 3 bases. The CDR3 has 13 residues. The germline CDR1 and CDR2 sequences are LNHDA and SQIVND (reference sequence). The CDR3 protein is CASSWTGKETQYF. The CDR3 DNA reads as TGTGCCAGTAGTTGGACAGGGAAAGAGACCCAGTACTTC.

J is TRBJ1-2 and V is TRBV27; TRBD1 matches 8 bases. This CDR3 comprises 14 residues. The V gene's germline CDR1 is MNHEY and CDR2 SMNVEV (reference sequence). V trimming: 7 bases; J trimming: 4 bases; junction bases outside the gene matches: 8. The CDR3 bases are TGTGCCAGCAAAGGGGCAGGGGGCGGCTATGGCTACACCTTC. Translating it yields CASKGAGGGYGYTF.

This chain links TRBV12-3 or TRBV12-4 with TRBJ2-5; TRBD2 is a possible D gene (5 bases). V was trimmed by 3 bases and J by 3 bases, leaving 5 bases between them. The CDR3 extends over 12 amino acids. CDR3 residues: CASSFGEETQYF. The CDR3, as DNA: TGTGCCAGCAGTTTCGGGGAAGAGACCCAGTACTTC.

The chain carries TRBV19 and TRBJ2-7, with 8 bases matching TRBD1. Germline V CDR1 and CDR2: LNHDA, SQIVND (reference sequence). The CDR3 covers 14 residues. J lost 1 base, V lost 3 bases, and 2 bases had no gene match. The CDR3 region is CASSIWTGSYEQYF. CDR3 in DNA: TGTGCCAGTAGTATCTGGACAGGGTCCTACGAGCAGTACTTC.

This chain links TRBV19 with TRBJ2-5, with TRBD1 matching over 8 bases. CDR3 length: 14 amino acids. V gave up 5 bases and J gave up 5 bases; unmatched junction bases: 7. CDR1 LNHDA and CDR2 SQIVND come from the germline V gene (reference sequence). In DNA, the CDR3 is TGTGCCAGTAGTGTACCACAGGGGGGCGAGACCCAGTACTTC. Protein product: CASSVPQGGETQYF.

The V gene is TRBV4-1, the J gene TRBJ2-3; TRBD2 aligns across 12 bases. The V gene's germline CDR1 is MGHRA and CDR2 YSYEKL. With 2 bases clipped from V and 1 base from J, the junction kept 4 bases outside the gene matches. The CDR3 runs to 17 residues. CDR3 in amino acids: CASSQPRLAGGTDTQYF. CDR3 DNA sequence: TGCGCCAGCAGCCAACCTCGACTAGCGGGGGGCACAGATACGCAGTATTTT.

This sequence joins TRBV13 and TRBJ1-1, with D uncertain. The germline gives CDR1 PRHDT, CDR2 FYEKMQ (reference sequence). V was shortened by 0 bases and J by 8 bases, with 10 bases between the two germline ends. CDR3 length: 13 residues. In DNA, the CDR3 is TGTGCCAGCAGCTTAGGCATTGGTCGAGAAGCTTTCTTT. As protein: CASSLGIGREAFF.

V gene TRBV19 combines with J gene TRBJ1-5; a possible D gene is TRBD1 (5 bases). Germline values: CDR1 LNHDA, CDR2 SQIVND (reference sequence). With 7 bases removed from V and 3 bases from J, the gap between germline ends came to 13 bases. The CDR3 length is 14 residues. The CDR3, as DNA: TGTGCCAGTACCACAGGACGGAACAATCAGCCCCAGCATTTT. It encodes CASTTGRNNQPQHF.

The rearrangement joins TRBV11-2 to TRBJ2-7; the D gene is possibly TRBD1 (6 bases). Germline V gives CDR1 SGHAT, CDR2 FQNNGV. The ends were cut back, 1 base at V and 2 bases at J, with 9 bases in the middle. The CDR3 extends over 14 amino acids. The DNA for the CDR3 is TGTGCCAGCAGCTTAGGGACAGCCGCCTACGAGCAGTACTTC. Translation gives CASSLGTAAYEQYF.

The V gene is TRBV3-1 (or the pseudogene TRBV3-2), the J gene TRBJ1-6; D might be TRBD1 (5 bases). Trimming removed 1 base from V and 3 bases from J, with 13 bases in between. The germline V gene encodes CDR1 LGHDT and CDR2 YNNKEL (reference sequence). This CDR3 has 17 amino acids. CDR3 amino acids: CASSQAYRQLYNSPLHF. The CDR3 DNA reads TGTGCCAGCAGCCAAGCGTACAGACAGCTCTATAATTCACCCCTCCACTTT.

This chain uses TRBV4-3 with TRBJ1-4, with D unclear. The length of the CDR3 is 15 residues. Germline CDR1 reads LGHNA; CDR2 reads YSLEER. V lost 1 base and J 8 bases, leaving 14 bases between the germline ends. The DNA for the CDR3 is TGCGCCAGCAGCCAAGCTTTGGGCCCGCGAGAAAAACTGTTTTTT. Protein sequence: CASSQALGPREKLFF.

The rearrangement joins TRBV29-1 to TRBJ1-1; 9 nucleotides match TRBD1. The length of the CDR3 is 14 residues. J was trimmed by 4 bases and V by 1 base; bases with no gene match: 4. The germline CDR1 and CDR2 sequences are SQVTM and ANQGSEA. The CDR3 here is CSVEGTGVFTEAFF. In nucleotides, the CDR3 is TGCAGCGTTGAAGGGACAGGGGTTTTCACTGAAGCTTTCTTT. The variable domain in full, with the rest retrieved from reference TRBV29-1 and TRBJ1-1, is SAVISQKPSRDICQRGTSLTIQCQVDSQVTMMFWYRQQPGQSLTLIATANQGSEATYESGFVIDKFPISRPNLTFSTLTVSNMSPEDSSIYLCSVEGTGVFTEAFFGQGTRLTVV.

The chain joins TRBV6-5 to TRBJ1-5; a weak D match, TRBD1 (5 bases). The V end was cut by 6 bases, the J end by 6 bases, with 18 bases between. Germline CDR1 is MNHEY and CDR2 is SVGAGI. The CDR3 extends over 15 amino acids. The DNA for the CDR3 is TGTGCCAGCAGCCCCGGGGGAGGGGTAGGTCAGCCCCAGCATTTT. It is translated as CASSPGGGVGQPQHF.

This clone was recorded a few times. The V and J genes are TRBV10-3 and TRBJ1-5, with TRBD1 as a possible D gene (6 bases). The CDR3 has 13 amino acids. Between the trimmed V and J ends, which lost 7 bases and 3 bases, there was a span of 10 bases. Germline V CDR1 and CDR2: ENHRY, SYGVKD. The CDR3 nucleotides are TGTGCCATCACCCGGGACACCAATCAGCCCCAGCATTTT. Translated: CAITRDTNQPQHF.

This chain joins TRBV10-3 and TRBJ1-1; no reliable D call. The CDR3 runs to 13 residues. Germline V gives CDR1 ENHRY, CDR2 SYGVKD. Trimming left V 11 bases short and J 1 base short, with 14 bases between. The CDR3 is CASSGQTNTEAFF. Written as DNA, the CDR3 is TGTGCCTCAAGTGGGCAGACGAACACTGAAGCTTTCTTT.

The chain couples TRBV27 to TRBJ1-1; D gene ambiguous. Germline CDR1 MNHEY, CDR2 SMNVEV (reference sequence). The CDR3 contains 13 residues. With 5 bases removed from V and 5 bases from J, the gap between germline ends came to 12 bases. The chain's CDR3 is CASSMGPNTEAFF. The CDR3 DNA reads TGTGCCAGCAGTATGGGCCCTAATACTGAAGCTTTCTTT.

There are a few counts of this clone. V and J are TRBV10-3 and TRBJ1-2, with 9 bases that match TRBD1. The V gene's germline CDR1 is ENHRY and CDR2 SYGVKD. Trimming cost V 0 bases and J 6 bases; bases outside gene matches: 2. The CDR3 contains 14 residues. The CDR3 here is CAISESDRGHGYTF. CDR3 nucleotide sequence: TGTGCCATCAGTGAGTCGGACAGGGGACATGGCTACACCTTC.

V is TRBV6-5 and J is TRBJ1-2; TRBD1 matches at 7 bases. Germline CDR1 reads MNHEY; CDR2 reads SVGAGI. J gave up 4 bases and V 4 bases, and 6 bases lay outside the gene matches. The CDR3 is made up of 14 amino acids. The CDR3 DNA is TGTGCCAGCAGTTCCGGGACAGTCGGCTATGGCTACACCTTC. This encodes CASSSGTVGYGYTF.